These 13 T cell receptor beta chains were sequenced from one sample in a study of cytomegalovirus exposure and HLA in healthy donors. PCR amplification relied on 60 Vbeta primers (plus 13 Jbeta primers). Clones were sequenced by immunoSEQ multiplex PCR, and TCRdb holds only the in-frame ones, with some missing. This table has some 120,000 clones, over 65% appearing once. Sequenced material: PBMCs. The receptors shown here come from a woman in her thirties or forties in good health and CMV-seronegative.

The CDR3 loop is CASSVDSKLFF. The CDR3 DNA reads TGTGCCAGCAGCGTAGACAGCAAGTTGTTTTTT. The rearrangement links TRBV9 to TRBJ2-2; D is unresolved. The CDR3 extends over 11 amino acids. Trimming left V 0 bases short and J 15 bases short, with 9 bases between. Germline lookup yields CDR1 SGDLS and CDR2 YYNGEE. The whole variable domain, filled in from reference TRBV9 and TRBJ2-2, reads DSGVTQTPKHLITATGQRVTLRCSPRSGDLSVYWYQQSLDQGLQFLIQYYNGEERAKGNILERFSAQQFPDLHSELNLSSLELGDSALYFCASSVDSKLFFGEGSRLTVL.

CDR3 loop: CASSLLKNTEAFF. Written as DNA, the CDR3 is TGCGCCAGCAGCTTGTTAAAGAACACTGAAGCTTTCTTT. This chain joins TRBV5-1 and TRBJ1-1; D remains ambiguous. V lost 1 base to trimming and J lost 1 base, with 5 bases between them. Germline CDR1 and CDR2: SGHRS and YFSETQ. This CDR3 comprises 13 residues. The variable domain in full, with the rest retrieved from reference TRBV5-1 and TRBJ1-1, is KAGVTQTPRYLIKTRGQQVTLSCSPISGHRSVSWYQQTPGQGLQFLFEYFSETQRNKGNFPGRFSGRQFSNSRSEMNVSTLELGDSALYLCASSLLKNTEAFFGQGTRLTVV.

This sequence joins TRBV2 and TRBJ2-1; 8 bases align to TRBD2. Trimming cost V 8 bases and J 5 bases; bases outside gene matches: 5. Germline V gene sequence: CDR1 SNHLY, CDR2 FYNNEI. There are 13 residues in the CDR3. CDR3 in amino acids: CASSGTRNNEQFF. CDR3 in DNA: TGTGCCAGCTCCGGGACTAGGAACAATGAGCAGTTCTTC.

The chain joins TRBV29-1 to TRBJ2-3, with TRBD1 identical over 8 bases. The CDR3 length is 15 residues. Germline CDR1 reads SQVTM; CDR2 reads ANQGSEA. Trimming took 7 bases from V and 4 from J; bases not matched to a gene: 13. CDR3 in DNA: TGCAGCGCCAACAGACAGGGGAAAGGGGCAGATACGCAGTATTTT. Translation: CSANRQGKGADTQYF.

This clone came up a few times. The V call is TRBV5-6, the J call TRBJ2-7; D may be TRBD1 (6 bases). Trimming pared 4 bases from V and 9 bases from J, leaving 20 bases between. Per the germline V gene, CDR1 is SGHDT and CDR2 is YYEEEE. The CDR3 extends over 14 amino acids. The CDR3 is CASSGEQGERGQYF. CDR3 sequence (DNA): TGTGCCAGCAGCGGGGAACAGGGAGAGAGGGGGCAGTACTTC. Full variable domain (rest looked up from reference TRBV5-6 and TRBJ2-7): DAGVTQSPTHLIKTRGQQVTLRCSPKSGHDTVSWYQQALGQGPQFIFQYYEEEERQRGNFPDRFSGHQFPNYSSELNVNALLLGDSALYLCASSGEQGERGQYFGPGTRLTVT.

The rearrangement links TRBV9 to TRBJ1-1; TRBD1 matches at 7 bases. Germline values: CDR1 SGDLS, CDR2 YYNGEE. The V and J ends lost 6 bases and 3 bases, in that order; junction bases with no gene match: 8. The CDR3 is made up of 14 amino acids. The chain's CDR3 is CASTPRDSDTEAFF. CDR3 DNA: TGTGCCAGCACCCCGAGGGACAGCGACACTGAAGCTTTCTTT.

The chain combines TRBV9 with TRBJ2-1; 8 bases are shared with TRBD2. V lost 3 bases, J lost 5 bases, and 10 bases stayed unmatched. This CDR3 contains 16 residues. Germline CDR1 is SGDLS and CDR2 is YYNGEE. CDR3 DNA sequence: TGTGCCAGCAGCGCCCGAGCGGGAGCTTCAGACAATGAGCAGTTCTTC. Protein sequence: CASSARAGASDNEQFF. Full variable domain (missing parts from reference TRBV9 and TRBJ2-1): DSGVTQTPKHLITATGQRVTLRCSPRSGDLSVYWYQQSLDQGLQFLIQYYNGEERAKGNILERFSAQQFPDLHSELNLSSLELGDSALYFCASSARAGASDNEQFFGPGTRLTVL.

The chain links TRBV7-9 to TRBJ1-5; D perhaps matches TRBD1 (5 bases). Germline CDR1 SEHNR, CDR2 FQNEAQ (reference sequence). V lost 4 bases, J lost 8 bases, and 18 bases lay in between. This CDR3 comprises 15 residues. CDR3 sequence (DNA): TGTGCCAGCAGCTCATCGGGGCCGGGGGAAAAGCCCCAGCATTTT. Its translation: CASSSSGPGEKPQHF.

The J gene is TRBJ2-1, the V gene TRBV18; possible D gene TRBD2, 5 bases. Trimming left V 8 bases short and J 0 bases short, with 5 bases between. There are 12 residues in the CDR3. Germline V gene lookup returns CDR1 KGHSH and CDR2 LQKENI. This CDR3 is CASGSSYNEQFF. The CDR3 nucleotides are TGTGCCAGCGGGAGCTCCTACAATGAGCAGTTCTTC.

Here the CDR3 reads CASSPTREETQYF. The CDR3 DNA sequence: TGTGCCAGCAGCCCGACTAGAGAAGAGACCCAGTACTTC. This sequence joins TRBV5-6 and TRBJ2-5, with D possibly TRBD2 on 6 matching bases. Between the trimmed V and J ends, which lost 4 bases and 3 bases, there was a span of 10 bases. The CDR3 loop spans 13 amino acids. The germline V gene has CDR1 SGHDT and CDR2 YYEEEE.

V gene TRBV11-2 combines with J gene TRBJ2-5; D is perhaps TRBD2 (5 bases). The CDR3 length is 14 residues. Germline CDR1 reads SGHAT; CDR2 reads FQNNGV. V was trimmed by 1 base and J by 2 bases, leaving 8 bases between them. Written as DNA, the CDR3 is TGTGCCAGCAGCTTAGCGGGGTCACAAGAGACCCAGTACTTC. Translation gives CASSLAGSQETQYF.

This sequence joins TRBV5-1 and TRBJ2-3; 8 nucleotides agree with TRBD2. This CDR3 is 16 amino acids long. Per germline, CDR1 SGHRS and CDR2 YFSETQ. V was pared by 0 bases and J by 0 bases, with 3 bases of the junction left unmatched. The DNA for the CDR3 is TGCGCCAGCAGCTTGGGGGTAGCGGGGAGCACAGATACGCAGTATTTT. Translation: CASSLGVAGSTDTQYF.

The chain links TRBV10-2 to TRBJ2-5; D remains ambiguous. V was cut by 2 bases and J by 2 bases, with 9 bases left in between. The germline gives CDR1 WSHSY, CDR2 SAAADI. The CDR3 contains 14 residues. The CDR3 here is CASSENRRQETQYF. The CDR3 nucleotides read TGCGCCAGCAGTGAGAATCGGAGACAAGAGACCCAGTACTTC.